Listed below are T cell receptor beta chains from one sample, sequenced in a study of T cells after yellow fever vaccination. TCRdb ran MiXCR on the 5' RACE reads and lists one entry per CDR3 protein. The table records 200,000 to 300,000 distinct CDR3 sequences, roughly 13% of them present only once. Specimen: CD4+ T cells sorted from PBMCs, collected 45 days after the yellow fever booster vaccination. The receptors stem from a man aged 25 to 45 who received the YFV17D yellow fever vaccine. The CDR3 runs from the conserved cysteine through the conserved F or W. A D gene is named only where the DNA matches it firmly. Clone size is given for some rows only: seen once, a few or many times, or a class if the clone is expanded.

CDR3nt,CDR3aa,abundance,d_gene,j_gene,v_gene
TGTGCCAGCAGTCAGGGACAGCAGCAGTACTTC,CASSQGQQQYF,.,TRBD1,TRBJ2-7,TRBV6-5
TGCAGTGCTCCGACAGAAATAGCCAAAAACATTCAGTACTTC,CSAPTEIAKNIQYF,.,.,TRBJ2-4,TRBV20-1
TGTGCCAGCAGCCCCCCTCCTGACAATGAGCAGTTCTTC,CASSPPPDNEQFF,.,.,TRBJ2-1,TRBV7-2
TGTGCCAGCAGCTTAGTCCGGGGCATATCCTACGAGCAGTACTTC,CASSLVRGISYEQYF,few,.,TRBJ2-7,TRBV7-2
TGTGCCAGCAGTCCCCTGGACTCAGAGACCCAGTACTTC,CASSPLDSETQYF,few,.,TRBJ2-5,TRBV28
TGTGCCAGCAGTCGTACAGGCTACGAGCAGTACTTC,CASSRTGYEQYF,many,.,TRBJ2-7,TRBV12-3/TRBV12-4
TGCAGCGGGGGGGCCTGGGACAATGAGCAGTTCTTC,CSGGAWDNEQFF,few,.,TRBJ2-1,TRBV29-1
TGTGCCAGCAGCCGACAGAATGAAAAACTGTTTTTT,CASSRQNEKLFF,.,.,TRBJ1-4,TRBV7-2
TGTGCCAGCAGCCAAAATCAGGGGAGCTACAATGAGCAGTTCTTC,CASSQNQGSYNEQFF,few,.,TRBJ2-1,TRBV7-3
TGTGCCAGCAGCCCGGGAGCGGGCTTCCAAGAGACCCAGTACTTC,CASSPGAGFQETQYF,few,.,TRBJ2-5,TRBV7-9
TGTGCCAGCAGCTTAGAGGGACAGGTGAATATCTACGAGCAGTACTTC,CASSLEGQVNIYEQYF,few,TRBD1,TRBJ2-7,TRBV11-2
TGTGCCAGCAGGGATCGGTTGTCGGGTGTCAAAACCTACTACAATGAGCAGTTCTTC,CASRDRLSGVKTYYNEQFF,few,.,TRBJ2-1,TRBV2
TGTGCCAGCAGCTTGGGACCCCCGGCCCCCAATGAGCAGTTCTTC,CASSLGPPAPNEQFF,many,.,TRBJ2-1,TRBV7-3
TGTGCCACCCAGCGGGACACCTCGAATGAGCAGTTCTTC,CATQRDTSNEQFF,many,.,TRBJ2-1,TRBV6-4
TGTGCCAGCAGCTTAAGGGACCTTGGACTAGCGGAAGAGACCCAGTACTTC,CASSLRDLGLAEETQYF,few,TRBD2,TRBJ2-5,TRBV7-2
TGCATGCCTACCCTCATCACAGATACGCAGTATTTT,CMPTLITDTQYF,many,.,TRBJ2-3,TRBV6-4
TGTGCCAGCAACCACCCCAGGGGGGCAAGACGCACAGATACGCAGTATTTT,CASNHPRGARRTDTQYF,few,.,TRBJ2-3,TRBV9
TGTGCCAGCAGCTTAGGGCTATACACAGATACGCAGTATTTT,CASSLGLYTDTQYF,many,.,TRBJ2-3,TRBV7-2
TGTGCCAGCAGTGAACAGCAGCGCGGAGAGCAGTTCTTC,CASSEQQRGEQFF,.,.,TRBJ2-1,TRBV28
TGTGCCAGCAGCTTGAAAGGGTGGGGGACCCAAGAGACCCAGTACTTC,CASSLKGWGTQETQYF,.,.,TRBJ2-5,TRBV5-4
TGTGCCAGATTTTGCAGGGTCAAGGCACCCCTCCACTTT,CARFCRVKAPLHF,few,.,TRBJ1-6,TRBV25-1
TGCAGTGCTCTACAGGGCGGAGGGGGACAGCCCCAGCATTTT,CSALQGGGGQPQHF,.,.,TRBJ1-5,TRBV20-1